This is a list of T cell receptor beta chains from one sample in a study of T cells in localized non-small cell lung cancer. Sequencing was performed with immunoSEQ multiplex PCR; in TCRdb, only in-frame clones are kept and a portion is missing. This table holds 25,000 to 30,000 clones, about 86% found once. Here the sequenced sample was peripheral blood mononuclear cells, taken before any cancer treatment. Source of these receptors: a man aged 35 to 70 with stage III lung adenocarcinoma. The CDR3 runs from the conserved cysteine through the conserved F or W. Each record gives: V gene, D gene, clone size, CDR3 length, J gene, CDR3 DNA, CDR3 protein. A D gene is named only where the DNA matches it firmly. Size is omitted from some rows. Given values are once, few, many or a class for expanded clones.

TRBV10-1	NA	NA	12	TRBJ2-1	TGCGCCAGCAGTAGTCAATACAATGAGCAGTTCTTC	CASSSQYNEQFF
TRBV9	NA	few	14	TRBJ1-1	TGTGCCAGCAGCGTAGACACACTGAACACTGAAGCTTTCTTT	CASSVDTLNTEAFF
TRBV29-1	NA	NA	14	TRBJ2-3	TGCAGCGCTAGGGACGGCGAAAACACAGATACGCAGTATTTT	CSARDGENTDTQYF
TRBV11-3	TRBD2	once	19	TRBJ2-7	TGTGCCAGCAGCTTAAACGGGAGGGCCGCAACTCCCCAAGCCTACGAGCAGTACTTC	CASSLNGRAATPQAYEQYF
TRBV28	NA	NA	15	TRBJ1-5	TGTGCCAGCAGCTCCCTCTCCACAGGCAATCAGCCCCAGCATTTT	CASSSLSTGNQPQHF
TRBV28	TRBD1	NA	14	TRBJ2-7	TGTGCCAGCAGCAGTGGGACAGGGGGCTACGAGCAGTACTTC	CASSSGTGGYEQYF
TRBV9	TRBD1	NA	15	TRBJ2-3	TGTGCCAGCTCCTCGACAGGGGGGTTCACAGATACGCAGTATTTT	CASSSTGGFTDTQYF
TRBV19	NA	NA	16	TRBJ1-4	TGTGCCAGTAGTGGCCTCATATCTGGAGGGTCTGAAAAACTGTTTTTT	CASSGLISGGSEKLFF
TRBV11-2	NA	NA	12	TRBJ1-3	TGTGCCAGCAGCTTTTCCGGGAACACCATATATTTT	CASSFSGNTIYF
TRBV5-1	NA	NA	11	TRBJ2-3	TGCGCCAGCAGCTTGTTCGATACGCAGTATTTT	CASSLFDTQYF
TRBV19	TRBD1	NA	15	TRBJ1-5	TGTGCCAGTAGTTGGGACAGGGCCGCCAATCAGCCCCAGCATTTT	CASSWDRAANQPQHF
TRBV10-2	NA	NA	13	TRBJ1-4	TGCGCCAGCGGACACAGGGATGGCGAAAAACTGTTTTTT	CASGHRDGEKLFF
TRBV2	NA	NA	14	TRBJ1-4	TGTGCCAGCAGTCCGACACTCCCTAGGGAAAAACTGTTTTTT	CASSPTLPREKLFF
TRBV7-9	NA	NA	17	TRBJ2-6	TGTGCCAGCCACTTAACGGGACGGAGCTCTGGGGCCAACGTCCTGACTTTC	CASHLTGRSSGANVLTF
TRBV6-6	NA	few	14	TRBJ1-2	TGTGCCAGCAGTTACCGAATTGTTGAGTCGAGGGGAACCTTC	CASSYRIVESRGTF
TRBV27	NA	few	15	TRBJ1-3	TGTGCCAGCAGTCGCGACCGAACCTCTGGAAACACCATATATTTT	CASSRDRTSGNTIYF
TRBV5-1	NA	NA	13	TRBJ1-1	TGCGCCAGCAGCTTAAACAGTCTGGCTGAAGCTTTCTTT	CASSLNSLAEAFF
TRBV7-6	NA	NA	13	TRBJ2-1	TGTGCCAGCAGCTTAGGGACGGACAATGAGCAGTTCTTC	CASSLGTDNEQFF
TRBV19	TRBD1	NA	14	TRBJ2-1	TGTGCCAGTAGTATTGGACAGGGGGCCTATGAGCAGTTCTTC	CASSIGQGAYEQFF
TRBV6-1	NA	NA	11	TRBJ1-5	TGTGCCAGCGGATTCAATCAGCCCCAGCATTTT	CASGFNQPQHF
TRBV11-1	TRBD2	NA	16	TRBJ2-1	TGTGCCAGCAGCCATCGGACTAGCGGGGACCGCAATGAGCAGTTCTTC	CASSHRTSGDRNEQFF
TRBV5-1	TRBD1	NA	16	TRBJ2-1	TGCGCCAGCAGGGACCCGGGACAGGGATCCTACAATGAGCAGTTCTTC	CASRDPGQGSYNEQFF
TRBV5-4	NA	NA	13	TRBJ2-3	TGTGCCAGCAGGGTGGGTGGAACAGATACGCAGTATTTT	CASRVGGTDTQYF
TRBV9	NA	NA	13	TRBJ2-3	TGTGCCAGCAGCGTAGAATGGGAAGATACGCAGTATTTT	CASSVEWEDTQYF
TRBV28	TRBD1	NA	15	TRBJ1-1	TGTGCCAGCAGGGGACAGCTAAGCATGAACACTGAAGCTTTCTTT	CASRGQLSMNTEAFF
TRBV18	NA	NA	14	TRBJ1-1	TGTGCCAGCTCACCAACTTTGGCGGTCACTGAAGCTTTCTTT	CASSPTLAVTEAFF
TRBV2	NA	NA	14	TRBJ2-4	TGTGCCAGCAACCGGGACACCCTAAAAAACATTCAGTACTTC	CASNRDTLKNIQYF
TRBV15	NA	NA	15	TRBJ1-2	TGTGCCACCAGCACCCCACGGGACGGAAACTATGGCTACACCTTC	CATSTPRDGNYGYTF
TRBV28	NA	NA	15	TRBJ1-4	TGTGCCAGCAGTTTATACCGCAGATTAAATGAAAAACTGTTTTTT	CASSLYRRLNEKLFF
TRBV19	TRBD1	NA	15	TRBJ2-3	TGTGCCAGTAGTATCGGACAGGTGAATATAGATACGCAGTATTTT	CASSIGQVNIDTQYF
TRBV28	NA	NA	15	TRBJ1-3	TGTGCCAGCAGTGCCGTCGGATTTGCTGGAAACACCATATATTTT	CASSAVGFAGNTIYF
TRBV27	NA	NA	16	TRBJ2-7	TGTGCCAGCAGTCCCACCCGCTCGACTAGTAACTACGAGCAGTACTTC	CASSPTRSTSNYEQYF
TRBV6-6	NA	once	13	TRBJ2-1	TGTGCCAGCAGTCCAAATCAGGGGAATTGGGGGTTCTTC	CASSPNQGNWGFF
TRBV13	TRBD1	once	16	TRBJ1-2	TGTGCCAGCAGCCGTGAGAGGAGGACAGGGGGGTATGGCTACACCTTC	CASSRERRTGGYGYTF
TRBV18	TRBD1	NA	13	TRBJ1-1	TGTGCCAGCTCAAGCGGGACAGACACTGAAGCTTTCTTT	CASSSGTDTEAFF
TRBV6-5	NA	once	14	TRBJ1-2	TGTGCCAGCAGCACCGCGGGGGGAGGCTATGGCTACACCTTC	CASSTAGGGYGYTF
TRBV10-3	TRBD1	few	16	TRBJ1-2	TGTGCCATCAGTGAGCCTCGCTCCGGGACAGGGGACGGCTACACCTTC	CAISEPRSGTGDGYTF
TRBV28	TRBD1	NA	16	TRBJ1-6	TGTGCCAGCATCGGCGGACAGGGGGTTTATAATTCACCCCTCCACTTT	CASIGGQGVYNSPLHF
TRBV11-2	TRBD2	NA	18	TRBJ2-5	TGTGCCAGCAGCTTAGGCTTCGTTAGCGGGAGCGTAGGGGAGACCCAGTACTTC	CASSLGFVSGSVGETQYF
TRBV10-3	NA	NA	16	TRBJ1-3	TGTGCCATCAGTGAGTCGACGAGGGGATCTGGAAACACCATATATTTT	CAISESTRGSGNTIYF
TRBV6-1	TRBD1	NA	14	TRBJ2-1	TGTGCCAGCAGATCCGGGACAGGGGACCATGAGCAGTTCTTC	CASRSGTGDHEQFF
TRBV4-1	NA	few	17	TRBJ1-2	TGCGCCAGCAGCCCGGACGGGTTTTTCTTGGCAGGATATGGCTACACCTTC	CASSPDGFFLAGYGYTF
TRBV5-1	NA	NA	17	TRBJ2-5	TGCGCCAGCAGCCGCATGATCCGTATCGGGAACCAAGAGACCCAGTACTTC	CASSRMIRIGNQETQYF
TRBV6-6	NA	NA	13	TRBJ2-5	TGTGCCAGCAGTTCCGGACAGCCAGAGACCCAGTACTTC	CASSSGQPETQYF
TRBV28	NA	NA	14	TRBJ2-2	TGTGCCAGCAGTCCAAACAGGGTACACCGGGGAGCTGTTTTT	CASSPNRVHRGAVF
TRBV15	NA	NA	13	TRBJ2-7	TGTGCCACCAGCACAGGGGACTCCTACGAGCAGTACTTC	CATSTGDSYEQYF
TRBV6-1	NA	NA	15	TRBJ2-5	TGTGCCAGCAGTGAAGGGGCAGGGAGTCAAGAGACCCAGTACTTC	CASSEGAGSQETQYF
TRBV9	NA	NA	14	TRBJ1-1	TGTGCCAGCAGCGGGACAGAGAAGAACACTGAAGCTTTCTTT	CASSGTEKNTEAFF
TRBV5-1	TRBD2	NA	15	TRBJ2-7	TGCGCCAGCAGCAGGACGGGGACTAGCGGAAACGAGCAGTACTTC	CASSRTGTSGNEQYF
TRBV28	TRBD1	NA	15	TRBJ1-2	TGTGCCAGCAGTGGCCAGGGGGGACGGGTCGATGGCTACACCTTC	CASSGQGGRVDGYTF
TRBV27	TRBD2	once	17	TRBJ2-6	TGTGCCAGCAGTTTACTAGCGGGCCGCTCTGGGGCCAACGTCCTGACTTTC	CASSLLAGRSGANVLTF
TRBV2	NA	NA	13	TRBJ2-2	TGTGCCAGCAGTGTTCCCGACACCGGGGAGCTGTTTTTT	CASSVPDTGELFF
TRBV14	TRBD1	NA	15	TRBJ2-7	TGTGCCAGCAGCCCTGGACAGGGGAGAGCCCACGAGCAGTACTTC	CASSPGQGRAHEQYF
TRBV18	TRBD2	NA	16	TRBJ2-3	TGTGCCAGCTCACTAACCGGGACTAGCGGGACAGATACGCAGTATTTT	CASSLTGTSGTDTQYF
TRBV7-9	NA	NA	13	TRBJ2-2	TGTGCCAGCAGCCAGATGAGGGACGGGGAGCTGTTTTTT	CASSQMRDGELFF